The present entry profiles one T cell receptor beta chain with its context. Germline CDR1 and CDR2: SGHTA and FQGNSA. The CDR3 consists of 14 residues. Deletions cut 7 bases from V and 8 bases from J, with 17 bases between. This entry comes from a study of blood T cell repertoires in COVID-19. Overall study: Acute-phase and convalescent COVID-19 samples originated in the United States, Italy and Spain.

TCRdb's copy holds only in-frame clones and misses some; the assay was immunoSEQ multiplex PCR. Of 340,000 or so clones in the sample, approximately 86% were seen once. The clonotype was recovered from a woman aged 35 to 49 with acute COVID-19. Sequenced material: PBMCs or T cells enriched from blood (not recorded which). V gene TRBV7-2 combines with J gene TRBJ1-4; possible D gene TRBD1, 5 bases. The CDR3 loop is CASTLTATAEKLFF. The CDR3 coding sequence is TGTGCCAGCACCCTGACGGCGACAGCAGAAAAACTGTTTTTT.